Listed here are 10 T cell receptor beta chains from one sample, sequenced in a study of T cell responses to AZD1222 COVID-19 vaccine. This table comes from immunoSEQ multiplex PCR, and its TCRdb copy is limited to in-frame clones, with some not included. The sample holds approximately 120,000 clones, 85% to 90% seen once. This specimen consisted of peripheral blood, obtained on day 0 of AZD1222 vaccination. The receptors here all came from an adult in good health.

As to this clone: A junction end diverges from the germline sequence, so it may reflect a read error. V usage is TRBV7-9 and J usage is TRBJ2-4; 8 bases are a match to TRBD2. The CDR3 is 14 amino acids. Germline V gene data show CDR1 as SEHNR and CDR2 as FQNEAQ (reference sequence). CDR3 bases: TGTGCCAGCAGCTCCACCTCGGAGGGGACTAGGGGTAAATTC. Encoded protein: CASSSTSEGTRGKF.

The chain is built from TRBV7-8 and TRBJ1-1; TRBD1 is a possible D gene (5 bases). The CDR3 sequence is 13 residues long. V shed 1 base and J shed 5 bases, with 8 bases lying between them. Germline values: CDR1 SGHVS, CDR2 FQNEAQ. CDR3 in DNA: TGTGCCAGCAGCTTAGGGGGGGGGACTGAAGCTTTCTTT. This encodes CASSLGGGTEAFF.

The rearrangement joins TRBV6-5 to TRBJ2-7; 12 nucleotides agree with TRBD1. V dropped 7 bases and J dropped 5; count of bases not matched to a gene: 6. There are 14 residues in the CDR3. Germline V gives CDR1 MNHEY, CDR2 SVGAGI. CDR3 DNA sequence: TGTGCCAGCACCTCTGGGACAGGGGGCCACGAGCAGTACTTC. Its protein is CASTSGTGGHEQYF.

This clone was seen more than once but under ten times. The rearrangement joins TRBV7-8 to TRBJ1-6; D uncertain. V was shortened by 1 base and J by 6 bases, with 7 bases between the two germline ends. CDR1 and CDR2 from the germline V gene are SGHVS and FQNEAQ. CDR3 length: 14 residues. The CDR3 region has the DNA TGTGCCAGCAGCTTAGGCACCTCTAATTCACCCCTCCACTTT. This encodes CASSLGTSNSPLHF.

This chain connects TRBV5-1 to TRBJ2-2; weak D call: TRBD1 (5 bases). The CDR3 is 16 amino acids. Germline V CDR1 and CDR2: SGHRS, YFSETQ. Trimming took off 4 bases at V and 4 bases at J, with 17 bases between the two ends. CDR3 residues: CASSTQGRAVTGELFF. Written as DNA, the CDR3 is TGCGCCAGCAGCACCCAGGGCAGGGCGGTCACCGGGGAGCTGTTTTTT. The complete variable domain, with remaining parts taken from reference TRBV5-1 and TRBJ2-2, reads KAGVTQTPRYLIKTRGQQVTLSCSPISGHRSVSWYQQTPGQGLQFLFEYFSETQRNKGNFPGRFSGRQFSNSRSEMNVSTLELGDSALYLCASSTQGRAVTGELFFGEGSRLTVL.

V usage is TRBV9 and J usage is TRBJ1-6; 8 bases align to TRBD1. The germline V gene has CDR1 SGDLS and CDR2 YYNGEE. The CDR3 is 17 residues long. V dropped 4 bases and J dropped 4; count of bases not matched to a gene: 10. The CDR3, as DNA: TGTGCCAGCAGCCTCGGGCAGGGGGCGCATTATAATTCACCCCTCCACTTT. As protein: CASSLGQGAHYNSPLHF.

This clone was counted once. The genes are TRBV11-1 and TRBJ1-1; a possible D gene is TRBD1 (6 bases). This CDR3 has 13 residues. CDR1 and CDR2 (germline): SGHAT, FQDESV (reference sequence). Trimming took 2 bases from V and 10 from J, leaving 14 bases between them. DNA for the CDR3: TGTGCCAGCAGCTTATCCGGGGGCTGGGGAGCTTTCTTT. Protein product: CASSLSGGWGAFF. Drawing the rest from reference TRBV11-1 and TRBJ1-1, the complete variable domain is EAEVAQSPRYKITEKSQAVAFWCDPISGHATLYWYRQILGQGPELLVQFQDESVVDDSQLPKDRFSAERLKGVDSTLKIQPAELGDSAMYLCASSLSGGWGAFFGQGTRLTVV.

The chain couples TRBV6-5 to TRBJ1-1, with D possibly being TRBD1 (5 bases). CDR3 length: 16 residues. Germline CDR1 is MNHEY and CDR2 is SVGAGI. Trimming stripped 2 bases from V and 6 bases from J, with 19 bases between. In DNA, the CDR3 is TGTGCCAGCAGTTACACCCACGGCGGGGGAGCCCCTGAAGCTTTCTTT. It codes for CASSYTHGGGAPEAFF.

This rearrangement joins TRBV11-1 to TRBJ1-1; tentative D call: TRBD1 (6 bases). Germline CDR1 and CDR2: SGHAT and FQDESV (reference sequence). The CDR3 loop spans 13 amino acids. With 3 bases removed from V and 11 bases from J, the gap between germline ends came to 16 bases. The CDR3 region is CASSLGGAVYAFF. The CDR3 DNA follows: TGTGCCAGCAGCTTGGGGGGGGCAGTTTACGCTTTCTTT.

The chain is built from TRBV12-3 or TRBV12-4 and TRBJ2-1, with no clear D. The CDR3 loop spans 12 amino acids. Trimming left V 8 bases short and J 6 bases short, with 11 bases between. The DNA of the CDR3 is TGTGCCAGCTTGGGTGGAGTCAATGAGCAGTTCTTC. Protein: CASLGGVNEQFF.